Reported below is one TCR beta chain. This sample is part of a study of T cell changes during pregnancy in multiple sclerosis. Assay used: immunoSEQ multiplex PCR; TCRdb lists only in-frame clones, some missing. The sample includes about 85,000 clones, approximately 93% of them seen just once. Germline CDR1 and CDR2: SGHAT and FQNNGV. The CDR3 is 16 residues long. V lost 5 bases to trimming and J lost 0 bases, with 14 bases between them. The chain employs TRBV11-2 and TRBJ1-3; D perhaps matches TRBD1 (6 bases). The sequence was obtained from a female donor with multiple sclerosis, enrolled in a pregnancy study. Sequenced material: peripheral blood, taken in the first trimester of pregnancy. CDR3 nucleotide sequence: TGTGCCAGCAGCCCTATCACAGGGAGCTCTGGAAACACCATATATTTT. Its translation is CASSPITGSSGNTIYF.